A single sample gave rise to the 6 T cell receptor beta chains below, sequenced in a study of blood T cell repertoires in COVID-19. The protocol was immunoSEQ multiplex PCR, while the TCRdb copy is restricted to in-frame clones and leaves out a portion. The table includes some 40,000 clones, about four fifths detected once. Source material: peripheral blood. These receptor sequences come from a man aged 55 to 70 in a cohort sampled during active COVID-19.

V and J are TRBV29-1 and TRBJ1-1, with 7 bases lining up with TRBD1. The CDR3 runs to 13 residues. The junction had 5 bases not matched to a gene; V was cut back by 7 bases and J by 0 bases. The germline CDR1 and CDR2 sequences are SQVTM and ANQGSEA. CDR3 residues: CSALGQMNTEAFF. The CDR3 nucleotides are TGCAGCGCATTGGGACAGATGAACACTGAAGCTTTCTTT.

V is TRBV19 and J is TRBJ1-6, with D unresolved. The germline gives CDR1 LNHDA, CDR2 SQIVND (reference sequence). The CDR3 is 16 amino acids. V was trimmed by 3 bases and J by 9 bases, leaving 18 bases between them. This CDR3 reads CASSIGRRNSGSPLHF. CDR3 bases: TGTGCCAGTAGTATTGGAAGGCGGAACAGCGGTTCACCCCTCCACTTT.

Remarks on this clone: One junction end disagrees with the germline gene, perhaps due to a read error. This sequence joins TRBV4-2 and TRBJ2-5; no reliable D call. The length of the CDR3 is 15 residues. Germline loops: CDR1 LGHNA, CDR2 YNFKEQ. CDR3 in DNA: TGTGCCAGCAGCCAAGGACGAGGCCTAGTCGGCTTTCCAAACTTC. This translates into CASSQGRGLVGFPNF.

CDR3 in DNA: TGTGCCAGCTCACGCCTCGGGGTCGCAGATACGCAGTATTTT. This translates into CASSRLGVADTQYF. The rearrangement joins TRBV18 to TRBJ2-3, with a weak D call TRBD2 (5 bases). CDR3 length: 14 amino acids. V shed 4 bases and J shed 4 bases, with 12 bases lying between them. Germline V gene data show CDR1 as KGHSH and CDR2 as LQKENI.

CDR3 coding DNA: TGTGCCAGCAGCTTAGGCGGGACTCACACAGATACGCAGTATTTT. Protein sequence: CASSLGGTHTDTQYF. The V and J genes are TRBV7-2 and TRBJ2-3; D possibly corresponds to TRBD2 (6 bases). Germline CDR1 SGHTA, CDR2 FQGNSA. Trimming pared 1 base from V and 2 bases from J, leaving 10 bases between. The CDR3 runs 15 residues.

The rearrangement uses TRBV6-5 and TRBJ1-1; 8 bases fit TRBD1. The ends lost 6 bases at V and 3 bases at J; junction bases unmatched: 6. Germline CDR1 MNHEY, CDR2 SVGAGI. The CDR3 length is 14 residues. CDR3 sequence: CASSSDRADTEAFF. Written as DNA, the CDR3 is TGTGCCAGCAGCTCGGACAGGGCGGACACTGAAGCTTTCTTT.